These 12 T cell receptor beta chains came from one sample sequenced in a study of blood T cell repertoires in COVID-19. Only in-frame clones appear in the TCRdb table, and some are missing; sequencing was by immunoSEQ multiplex PCR. This sample has tens of thousands of clones, with approximately 88% found just once. Sequenced material: peripheral blood. All receptors come from a human donor in a cohort sampled during active COVID-19.

Points on this clone: Different DNA sequences within this sample yield the same CDR3. This rearrangement joins TRBV9 to TRBJ1-5; 7 positions match TRBD1. With 0 bases clipped from V and 7 bases from J, the junction kept 7 bases outside the gene matches. Germline CDR1 and CDR2: SGDLS and YYNGEE. The CDR3 sequence is 15 residues long. Here the CDR3 DNA reads TGTGCCAGCAGCGTAGGGGCCGGAGGGGGCCAGCCCCAGCATTTT. This encodes CASSVGAGGGQPQHF.

V usage is TRBV10-3 and J usage is TRBJ2-3; 7 bases are a match to TRBD1. The CDR3 contains 14 residues. CDR1 ENHRY and CDR2 SYGVKD come from the germline V gene. Trimming cost V 6 bases and J 1 base; bases outside gene matches: 4. Here the CDR3 DNA reads TGTGCCATCAGCTCCGGACAGGGCACAGATACGCAGTATTTT. It translates to CAISSGQGTDTQYF.

This clone was detected once. V is TRBV19 and J is TRBJ2-7; 9 bases fit TRBD1. With V trimmed by 10 bases and J by 5 bases, 6 bases remained unmatched. Germline-derived CDR1 and CDR2 are LNHDA and SQIVND (reference sequence). The CDR3 has 12 amino acids. The CDR3 DNA reads as TGTGCCACCCAGGGACAGGGCCACGAGCAGTACTTC. It is translated as CATQGQGHEQYF.

Only one count was recorded for this clone. The CDR3 nucleotides are TGTGCCAGCGCCAAAGAACTCAGCGGGGGGCTGGATACGCAGTATTTT. It specifies CASAKELSGGLDTQYF. The V and J genes are TRBV2 and TRBJ2-3, with 9 bases identical to TRBD2. CDR3 length: 16 amino acids. The V gene end was trimmed by 8 bases and the J gene end by 6 bases; junction bases not matched to a gene: 15. The V gene's germline CDR1 is SNHLY and CDR2 FYNNEI. Full variable domain (missing parts from reference TRBV2 and TRBJ2-3): EPEVTQTPSHQVTQMGQEVILRCVPISNHLYFYWYRQILGQKVEFLVSFYNNEISEKSEIFDDQFSVERPDGSNFTLKIRSTKLEDSAMYFCASAKELSGGLDTQYFGPGTRLTVL.

The table lists this clone with a count of one. The chain recombines TRBV7-2 with TRBJ2-5; TRBD1 aligns across 8 bases. Germline V CDR1 and CDR2: SGHTA, FQGNSA. J lost 5 bases, V lost 5 bases, and 7 bases had no gene match. The CDR3 consists of 14 residues. The CDR3 region is CASSTGGVRETQYF. CDR3 nucleotides: TGTGCCAGCAGCACAGGGGGAGTAAGGGAGACCCAGTACTTC.

This rearrangement joins TRBV7-8 to TRBJ1-5; weak D call: TRBD1 (6 bases). V dropped 0 bases and J dropped 11 bases, with 20 bases sitting between them. Germline CDR1 and CDR2: SGHVS and FQNEAQ. This CDR3 spans 16 amino acids. CDR3 protein: CASSLAVGAALSSQHF. In DNA, the CDR3 is TGTGCCAGCAGCTTAGCGGTGGGGGCTGCTCTTAGTTCCCAGCATTTT.

This chain connects TRBV2 to TRBJ2-5, with a possible D match to TRBD2 (6 bases). Per the germline V gene, CDR1 is SNHLY and CDR2 is FYNNEI. The V end was cut by 1 base, the J end by 4 bases, with 13 bases between. The CDR3 is 15 residues long. The CDR3 nucleotides are TGTGCCAGCAGTGAAGGGAGGGGCCAGGGAGAGACCCAGTACTTC. As protein: CASSEGRGQGETQYF.

The chain carries TRBV9 and TRBJ2-2, with 8 bases lining up with TRBD2. V gave up 0 bases and J gave up 2 bases; unmatched junction bases: 9. Germline V lookup: CDR1 SGDLS, CDR2 YYNGEE. This CDR3 contains 18 residues. CDR3 coding DNA: TGTGCCAGCAGCGTAGAACGGGGGGGCTTACGAAACACCGGGGAGCTGTTTTTT. This codes for CASSVERGGLRNTGELFF.

The chain combines TRBV4-1 with TRBJ1-4, with a weak D call TRBD1 (6 bases). Between the trimmed V and J ends, which lost 1 base and 5 bases, there was a span of 11 bases. The CDR3 is made up of 15 amino acids. Germline loops: CDR1 MGHRA, CDR2 YSYEKL. The CDR3 is CASSQGQVGNEKLFF. The CDR3 nucleotides are TGCGCCAGCAGCCAAGGACAGGTGGGGAATGAAAAACTGTTTTTT.

The chain has TRBV5-4 and TRBJ2-7; TRBD2 matches at 8 bases. This CDR3 has 17 amino acids. The germline V gene has CDR1 SGHNT and CDR2 YYREEE (reference sequence). With 3 bases clipped from V and 0 bases from J, the junction kept 11 bases outside the gene matches. Here the CDR3 reads CASSSAVAGTSSYEQYF. CDR3 sequence (DNA): TGTGCCAGCAGCTCGGCGGTAGCGGGAACTAGCTCCTACGAGCAGTACTTC.

This clone has just one count. This chain connects TRBV7-2 to TRBJ2-1; TRBD2 agrees at 14 bases. Losses at the gene ends were 5 bases for V and 8 bases for J; bases not matched to a gene: 8. Germline V lookup: CDR1 SGHTA, CDR2 FQGNSA. The CDR3 sequence is 16 residues long. CDR3 in DNA: TGTGCCAGCAGCCGCGGACTAGCGGGGGGAGTGGATGAGCAGTTCTTC. This gives the protein CASSRGLAGGVDEQFF.

V usage is TRBV19 and J usage is TRBJ2-1; a weak D match, TRBD2 (5 bases). Germline lookup yields CDR1 LNHDA and CDR2 SQIVND (reference sequence). V dropped 7 bases and J dropped 0 bases, with 13 bases sitting between them. The CDR3 extends over 15 amino acids. The DNA for the CDR3 is TGTGCCAGTACCCCGAGGGATAGCTCCTACAATGAGCAGTTCTTC. Its translation: CASTPRDSSYNEQFF.